One and the same sample provided the 29 T cell receptor beta chains below, sequenced in a study of vaccination and CD4 T cells after COVID-19. Their cognate antigens are unknown. The treatment denotes: roughly 11-day PBMC culture with coronavirus spike peptide pools or control peptides (ViraFEST assay). Cultured CD4+ T cells had their DNA profiled by the Oncomine TCR Beta short-read assay. TCRdb reanalysed the PCR reads using MiXCR and keeps one entry per CDR3 protein. The sample lists more than 10,000 distinct CDR3 sequences, approximately 75% seen once, with about 9.8% in the top ten. Input material: CD4+ T cells from blood, cultured in vitro. The receptors derive from a human donor who had recovered from COVID-19.

In its sample, this clonotype was seen once. CDR3 DNA sequence: TGCAGTGCTCGACAGGGGTTCGACACTGAAGCTTTCTTT. Residues: CSARQGFDTEAFF. This sequence joins TRBV20-1 and TRBJ1-1, with 8 bases matching TRBD1. The CDR3 loop spans 13 amino acids. CDR1 is DFQATT, CDR2 SNEGSKA, per germline (reference sequence). V lost 5 bases and J lost 3; bases outside the gene matches: 5.

The chain combines TRBV24-1 with TRBJ1-1, with D perhaps TRBD1 (5 bases). The ends were cut back, 5 bases at V and 5 bases at J, with 11 bases in the middle. Looked up from germline, CDR1 is KGHDR and CDR2 is SFDVKD. This CDR3 region has 13 residues. The CDR3 spells CATSGQGGTEAFF. CDR3 nucleotide sequence: TGTGCCACCAGTGGGCAGGGAGGGACTGAAGCTTTCTTT.

The V gene is TRBV6-1, the J gene TRBJ1-3, with unresolved D. The CDR3 sequence is 11 residues long. V dropped 6 bases and J dropped 1 base, with 1 base sitting between them. In germline, CDR1 is MNHNS, CDR2 SASEGT. DNA for the CDR3: TGTGCCAGCAGGTCTGGAAACACCATATATTTT. This translates into CASRSGNTIYF.

The V call is TRBV4-2, the J call TRBJ1-5; 9 positions agree with TRBD1. Germline V gene data show CDR1 as LGHNA and CDR2 as YNFKEQ. This CDR3 spans 16 amino acids. V lost 1 base, J lost 7 bases, and 8 bases stayed unmatched. The CDR3 region has the DNA TGTGCCAGCAGCCAAGGACAGGGGGGCAAGAGGCAGCCCCAGCATTTT. Its protein product is CASSQGQGGKRQPQHF.

The chain couples TRBV20-1 to TRBJ1-1; D gene unclear. The CDR3 has 15 amino acids. Germline V gene lookup returns CDR1 DFQATT and CDR2 SNEGSKA (reference sequence). This chain's CDR3 is CSPRPERAVNTEAFF. The CDR3 DNA is TGCAGCCCCCGCCCGGAGAGGGCCGTAAACACTGAAGCTTTCTTT.

This chain links TRBV15 with TRBJ1-5, with no clear D. Germline V gene sequence: CDR1 LNHNV, CDR2 YYDKDF (reference sequence). The CDR3 totals 15 residues. V lost 1 base and J 0 bases, leaving 7 bases between the germline ends. The CDR3 DNA is TGTGCCACCAGCAGAGGAGGACCTAGCAATCAGCCCCAGCATTTT. It encodes CATSRGGPSNQPQHF.

V gene TRBV27 combines with J gene TRBJ2-1, with 11 bases identical to TRBD2. The CDR3 runs to 16 residues. V dropped 6 bases and J dropped 7; count of bases not matched to a gene: 11. Germline V gives CDR1 MNHEY, CDR2 SMNVEV (reference sequence). In DNA, the CDR3 is TGTGCCAGCAGCCATCCGACTAGCGGGAAACGGAATGAGCAGTTCTTC. It codes for CASSHPTSGKRNEQFF.

The sample holds a few counts of this clonotype. CDR3 in DNA: TGTGCCAGCAGCTTCCGGTCATCCCCCTATGGCTACACCTTC. This translates into CASSFRSSPYGYTF. The V gene is TRBV7-9, the J gene TRBJ1-2; D is unclear. This CDR3 comprises 14 residues. The V end lost 3 bases, the J end lost 4 bases, and 12 bases lay between the germline ends. The V gene's germline CDR1 is SEHNR and CDR2 FQNEAQ (reference sequence).

In its sample, this clonotype was seen once. The genes are TRBV11-3 and TRBJ2-2; 10 nucleotides match TRBD2. There are 17 residues in the CDR3. V was clipped by 1 base and J by 14 bases; unmatched bases: 16. Germline CDR1 reads SGHNT; CDR2 reads YENEEA. As DNA, the CDR3 is TGTGCCAGCAGCTTAGGGAACCCGAATGGGCTAGCGGGAGACCTGTTTTTT. This translates into CASSLGNPNGLAGDLFF.

This chain connects TRBV7-8 to TRBJ1-3; D possibly corresponds to TRBD1 (6 bases). This CDR3 spans 14 amino acids. The V end was cut by 3 bases, the J end by 4 bases, with 10 bases between. Germline V lookup: CDR1 SGHVS, CDR2 FQNEAQ. The chain's CDR3 is CASSLLGAGNTIYF. The CDR3, as DNA: TGTGCCAGCAGCTTGCTGGGGGCCGGAAACACCATATATTTT.

This chain uses TRBV15 with TRBJ2-3, with 8 bases identical to TRBD2. The CDR3 contains 19 residues. The V gene's germline CDR1 is LNHNV and CDR2 YYDKDF (reference sequence). J gave up 2 bases and V 0 bases, and 13 bases lay outside the gene matches. CDR3 protein: CATSRDGRPGLDNTDTQYF. CDR3 sequence (DNA): TGTGCCACCAGCAGAGATGGGAGACCGGGACTAGACAACACAGATACGCAGTATTTT. Using reference TRBV15 and TRBJ2-3 for the parts outside the CDR3, the full variable domain is DAMVIQNPRYQVTQFGKPVTLSCSQTLNHNVMYWYQQKSSQAPKLLFHYYDKDFNNEADTPDNFQSRRPNTSFCFLDIRSPGLGDTAMYLCATSRDGRPGLDNTDTQYFGPGTRLTVL.

This clonotype was recorded only once. The rearrangement joins TRBV2 to TRBJ2-7, with D possibly matching TRBD1 (6 bases). Germline V gene lookup returns CDR1 SNHLY and CDR2 FYNNEI. V lost 3 bases, J lost 3 bases, and 9 bases lay in between. CDR3 length: 13 amino acids. CDR3 region: CASSERGNYEQYF. The CDR3 DNA sequence: TGTGCCAGCAGTGAGAGGGGGAACTACGAGCAGTACTTC.

The chain is built from TRBV12-3 or TRBV12-4 and TRBJ2-7; TRBD1 matches at 9 bases. CDR3 length: 13 residues. V lost 6 bases, J lost 4 bases, and 4 bases stayed unmatched. CDR3 sequence reads: CASSQTGGYEQYF. The CDR3 DNA reads as TGTGCCAGCAGCCAGACAGGGGGTTACGAGCAGTACTTC.

The chain is built from TRBV19 and TRBJ1-2; 10 nucleotides match TRBD1. The CDR3 is 15 amino acids. V gave up 5 bases and J gave up 5 bases; unmatched junction bases: 8. Germline loops: CDR1 LNHDA, CDR2 SQIVND (reference sequence). CDR3: CASSPPGTGAYGYTF. CDR3 DNA sequence: TGTGCCAGTAGTCCTCCCGGGACAGGGGCGTATGGCTACACCTTC. Variable domain in full (rest from reference TRBV19 and TRBJ1-2): DGGITQSPKYLFRKEGQNVTLSCEQNLNHDAMYWYRQDPGQGLRLIYYSQIVNDFQKGDIAEGYSVSREKKESFPLTVTSAQKNPTAFYLCASSPPGTGAYGYTFGSGTRLTVV.

The chain has TRBV21-1 and TRBJ1-1. TRBV21-1 is described as a pseudogene. CDR3 length: 16 residues. Here the CDR3 reads CASSKGLAGEGTEAFF. The CDR3 nucleotides read TGTGCCAGCAGCAAAGGCTTAGCGGGGGAGGGCACTGAAGCTTTCTTT.

The rearrangement joins TRBV20-1 to TRBJ1-2; TRBD1 matches 7 bases. CDR1 and CDR2 from the germline V gene are DFQATT and SNEGSKA (reference sequence). Unmatched junction bases numbered 3, after V lost 4 bases and J lost 4 bases. The CDR3 contains 12 residues. For the CDR3, the DNA is TGCAGTGCTACGACAGGGCCCTATGGCTACACCTTC. As protein: CSATTGPYGYTF.

By share, this clonotype counts as medium-sized. The V and J genes are TRBV7-9 and TRBJ2-7; D may be TRBD2 (6 bases). The CDR3 sequence is 15 residues long. Deletions cut 2 bases from V and 4 bases from J, with 15 bases between. Germline assignment: CDR1 SEHNR and CDR2 FQNEAQ (reference sequence). CDR3 loop: CASSLFAQGGYEQYF. In DNA, the CDR3 is TGTGCCAGCAGCTTATTCGCCCAGGGAGGTTACGAGCAGTACTTC.

The chain combines TRBV7-8 with TRBJ2-7, with unresolved D. With 0 bases removed from V and 2 bases from J, the gap between germline ends came to 11 bases. In germline, CDR1 is SGHVS, CDR2 FQNEAQ. The CDR3 spans 15 residues. The CDR3 region has the DNA TGTGCCAGCAGCTTAGCGAGGAATCCTACCTACGAGCAGTACTTC. Translation gives CASSLARNPTYEQYF.

In its sample, this clonotype was seen a few times. The chain combines TRBV2 with TRBJ2-7; tentatively, D is TRBD1 or TRBD2 (5 bases each). CDR1 is SNHLY, CDR2 FYNNEI, per germline. The CDR3 is 14 residues long. With 7 bases removed from V and 3 bases from J, the gap between germline ends came to 16 bases. The chain's CDR3 is CASTPGTEYYEQYF. The CDR3 coding sequence is TGTGCCAGCACACCCGGGACGGAGTACTACGAGCAGTACTTC.

The chain is built from TRBV27 and TRBJ1-5, with D possibly being TRBD1 (6 bases). The germline V gene encodes CDR1 MNHEY and CDR2 SMNVEV (reference sequence). This CDR3 has 15 residues. V lost 4 bases and J 0 bases, leaving 10 bases between the germline ends. The chain's CDR3 is CASSSRGYSNQPQHF. The CDR3 DNA reads TGTGCCAGCAGTTCCAGGGGATATAGCAATCAGCCCCAGCATTTT.

The chain recombines TRBV20-1 with TRBJ1-5; D call uncertain. CDR3 length: 12 amino acids. The V end lost 4 bases, the J end lost 5 bases, and 9 bases lay between the germline ends. The V gene's germline CDR1 is DFQATT and CDR2 SNEGSKA (reference sequence). The chain's CDR3 is CSAKRWDQPQHF. In DNA, the CDR3 is TGCAGTGCTAAAAGGTGGGATCAGCCCCAGCATTTT.

In DNA, the CDR3 is TGTGCCAGCAGTTTGCAGGGGACTAGCGGGGCCCCTGAGCAGTTCTTC. This translates into CASSLQGTSGAPEQFF. The chain uses TRBV27 and TRBJ2-1; 13 nucleotides line up with TRBD2. V lost 3 bases to trimming and J lost 9 bases; unmatched junction nucleotides: 8. From germline, CDR1 is MNHEY and CDR2 SMNVEV (reference sequence). This CDR3 has 16 amino acids.

V is TRBV11-3 and J is TRBJ2-3; the D is unclear. V lost 5 bases and J 2 bases, leaving 8 bases between the germline ends. CDR3 length: 13 amino acids. Germline loops: CDR1 SGHNT, CDR2 YENEEA. The DNA for the CDR3 is TGTGCCAGCAGCCCAAGGGTCACAGATACGCAGTATTTT. This codes for CASSPRVTDTQYF.

This chain connects TRBV19 to TRBJ1-4; D gene ambiguous. The CDR3 spans 14 residues. With 5 bases removed from V and 0 bases from J, the gap between germline ends came to 7 bases. Germline assignment: CDR1 LNHDA and CDR2 SQIVND (reference sequence). In DNA, the CDR3 is TGTGCCAGTAGTGACCATGCAACTAATGAAAAACTGTTTTTT. Its translation: CASSDHATNEKLFF.

The CDR3 protein is CSVWSMNTEAFF. DNA of the CDR3: TGCAGCGTTTGGTCCATGAACACTGAAGCTTTCTTT. The chain uses TRBV29-1 and TRBJ1-1; D gene unclear. The CDR3 is made up of 12 amino acids. V lost 5 bases and J 0 bases, leaving 7 bases between the germline ends. Per the germline V gene, CDR1 is SQVTM and CDR2 is ANQGSEA. Supplemented by reference TRBV29-1 and TRBJ1-1, the full variable domain reads SAVISQKPSRDICQRGTSLTIQCQVDSQVTMMFWYRQQPGQSLTLIATANQGSEATYESGFVIDKFPISRPNLTFSTLTVSNMSPEDSSIYLCSVWSMNTEAFFGQGTRLTVV.

The rearrangement links TRBV7-2 to TRBJ1-2; D is possibly TRBD1 (5 bases). The CDR3 runs 14 residues. Germline CDR1 is SGHTA and CDR2 is FQGNSA. The ends were cut back, 1 base at V and 7 bases at J, with 13 bases in the middle. CDR3 sequence (DNA): TGTGCCAGCAGCTTAGGGGCCAGGGTCGCTGGCTACACCTTC. It is translated as CASSLGARVAGYTF.

The CDR3 is CASSLVRLVTGELFF. The CDR3 DNA reads as TGTGCCAGCAGCTTAGTACGACTAGTTACCGGGGAGCTGTTTTTT. The V call is TRBV7-2, the J call TRBJ2-2; tentatively, D is TRBD2 (6 bases). The germline V gene has CDR1 SGHTA and CDR2 FQGNSA. V was pared by 1 base and J by 5 bases, with 11 bases between. The CDR3 has 15 amino acids.

The chain employs TRBV20-1 and TRBJ1-1; possibly TRBD1 for D (6 bases). Trimming removed 6 bases at V and 5 bases at J, with 16 bases between. CDR3 length: 13 amino acids. From germline, CDR1 is DFQATT and CDR2 SNEGSKA (reference sequence). CDR3: CSAAPGARTEAFF. CDR3 sequence (DNA): TGCAGTGCCGCGCCGGGGGCCAGAACTGAAGCTTTCTTT.

V gene TRBV20-1 combines with J gene TRBJ2-3; the D is unclear. The V gene lost 2 bases and the J gene lost 2 bases, with 11 bases spanning the gap. Germline CDR1 and CDR2: DFQATT and SNEGSKA (reference sequence). The CDR3 runs 14 residues. CDR3 sequence: CSARQPSSTDTQYF. The CDR3 DNA reads as TGCAGTGCTAGACAACCCTCCTCCACAGATACGCAGTATTTT.